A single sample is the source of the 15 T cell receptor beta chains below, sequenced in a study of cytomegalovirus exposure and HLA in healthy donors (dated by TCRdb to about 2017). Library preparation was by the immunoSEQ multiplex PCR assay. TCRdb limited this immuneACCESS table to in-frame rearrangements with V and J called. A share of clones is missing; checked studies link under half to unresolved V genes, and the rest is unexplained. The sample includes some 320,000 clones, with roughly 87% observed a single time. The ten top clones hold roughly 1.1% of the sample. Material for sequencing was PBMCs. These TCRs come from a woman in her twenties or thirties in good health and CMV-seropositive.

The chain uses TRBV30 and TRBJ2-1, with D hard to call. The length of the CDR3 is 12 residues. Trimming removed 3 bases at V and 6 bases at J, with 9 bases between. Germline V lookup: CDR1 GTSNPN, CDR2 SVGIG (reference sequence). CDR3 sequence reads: CAWSHTGNEQFF. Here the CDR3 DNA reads TGTGCCTGGAGCCATACTGGCAATGAGCAGTTCTTC.

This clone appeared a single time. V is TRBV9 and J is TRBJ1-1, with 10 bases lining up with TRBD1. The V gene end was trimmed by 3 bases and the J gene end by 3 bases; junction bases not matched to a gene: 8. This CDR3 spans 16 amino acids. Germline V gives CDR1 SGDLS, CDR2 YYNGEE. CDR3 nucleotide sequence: TGTGCCAGCAGCGGGGAGGGACAGGGGAAGTACACTGAAGCTTTCTTT. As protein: CASSGEGQGKYTEAFF.

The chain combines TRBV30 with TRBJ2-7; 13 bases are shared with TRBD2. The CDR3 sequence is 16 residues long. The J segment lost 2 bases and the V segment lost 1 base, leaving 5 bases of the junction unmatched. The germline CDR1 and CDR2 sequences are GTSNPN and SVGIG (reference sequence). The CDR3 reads CAWSDDTSGGAYEQYF. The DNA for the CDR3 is TGTGCCTGGAGTGATGACACTAGCGGGGGGGCCTACGAGCAGTACTTC.

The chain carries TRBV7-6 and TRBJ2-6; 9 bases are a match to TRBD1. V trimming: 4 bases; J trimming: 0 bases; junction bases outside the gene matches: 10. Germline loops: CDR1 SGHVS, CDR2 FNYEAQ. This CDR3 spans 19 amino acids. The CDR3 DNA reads TGTGCCAGCAGCTCGGGACAGGGCCGGGGGGTCTCTGGGGCCAACGTCCTGACTTTC. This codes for CASSSGQGRGVSGANVLTF.

CDR3 coding DNA: TGTGCCATCACAATAGGATATAATTCACCCCTCCACTTT. It specifies CAITIGYNSPLHF. This rearrangement joins TRBV10-3 to TRBJ1-6; no reliable D call. The V gene lost 7 bases and the J gene lost 4 bases, with 8 bases spanning the gap. CDR1 is ENHRY and CDR2 is SYGVKD in the germline V gene. The CDR3 loop spans 13 amino acids.

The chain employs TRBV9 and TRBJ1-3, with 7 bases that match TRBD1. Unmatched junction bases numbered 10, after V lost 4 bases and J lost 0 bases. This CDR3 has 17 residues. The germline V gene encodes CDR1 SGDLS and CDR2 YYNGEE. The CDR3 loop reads CASSQGNRGLSGNTIYF. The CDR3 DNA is TGTGCCAGCAGCCAGGGTAACAGGGGACTCTCTGGAAACACCATATATTTT.

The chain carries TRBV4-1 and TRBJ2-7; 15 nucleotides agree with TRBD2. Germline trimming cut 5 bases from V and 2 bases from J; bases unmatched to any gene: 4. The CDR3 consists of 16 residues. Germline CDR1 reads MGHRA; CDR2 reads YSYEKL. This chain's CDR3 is CASSWGLAGGPYEQYF. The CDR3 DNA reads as TGCGCCAGCAGCTGGGGACTAGCGGGAGGTCCCTACGAGCAGTACTTC.

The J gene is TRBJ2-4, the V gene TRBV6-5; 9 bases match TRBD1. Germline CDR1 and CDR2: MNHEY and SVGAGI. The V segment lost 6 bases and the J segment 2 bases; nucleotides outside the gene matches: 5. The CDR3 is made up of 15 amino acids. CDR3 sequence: CASRADRGSKNIQYF. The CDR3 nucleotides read TGTGCCAGCAGAGCGGACAGGGGATCCAAAAACATTCAGTACTTC.

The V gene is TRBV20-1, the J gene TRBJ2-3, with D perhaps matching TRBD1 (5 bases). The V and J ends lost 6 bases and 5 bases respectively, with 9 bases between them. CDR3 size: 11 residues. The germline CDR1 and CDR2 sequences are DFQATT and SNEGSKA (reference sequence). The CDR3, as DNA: TGCAGTGCCAGAAGGGGAGATACGCAGTATTTT. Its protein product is CSARRGDTQYF.

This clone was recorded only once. The CDR3: CATKASTDTQYF. In DNA form, the CDR3 reads TGTGCCACCAAGGCGAGCACAGATACGCAGTATTTT. This rearrangement joins TRBV15 to TRBJ2-3; D gene uncertain. Germline lookup yields CDR1 LNHNV and CDR2 YYDKDF (reference sequence). The CDR3 has 12 amino acids. V was shortened by 7 bases and J by 0 bases, with 5 bases between the two germline ends.

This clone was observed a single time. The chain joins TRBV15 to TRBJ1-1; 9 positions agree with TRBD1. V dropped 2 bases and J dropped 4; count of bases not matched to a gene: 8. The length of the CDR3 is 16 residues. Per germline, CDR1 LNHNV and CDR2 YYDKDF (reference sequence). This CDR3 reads CATSRLQGARITEAFF. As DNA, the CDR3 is TGTGCCACCAGCAGACTACAGGGGGCTCGTATCACTGAAGCTTTCTTT.

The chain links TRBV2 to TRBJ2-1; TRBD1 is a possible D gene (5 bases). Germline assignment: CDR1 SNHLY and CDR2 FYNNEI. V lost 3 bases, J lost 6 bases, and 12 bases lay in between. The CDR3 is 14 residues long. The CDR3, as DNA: TGTGCCAGCAGTGAGGCAGGGCCGAGCAATGAGCAGTTCTTC. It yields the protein CASSEAGPSNEQFF.

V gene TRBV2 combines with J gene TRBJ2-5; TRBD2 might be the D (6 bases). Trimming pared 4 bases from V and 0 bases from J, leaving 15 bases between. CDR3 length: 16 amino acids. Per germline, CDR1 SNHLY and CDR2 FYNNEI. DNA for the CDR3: TGTGCCAGCAGTGTAATCCAGGGAGGCGACCAAGAGACCCAGTACTTC. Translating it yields CASSVIQGGDQETQYF.

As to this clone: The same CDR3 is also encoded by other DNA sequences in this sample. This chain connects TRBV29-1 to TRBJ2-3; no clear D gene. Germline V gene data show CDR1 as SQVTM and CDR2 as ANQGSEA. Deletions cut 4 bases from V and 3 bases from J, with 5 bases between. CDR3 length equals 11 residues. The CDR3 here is CSVVRTDTQYF. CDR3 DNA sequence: TGCAGCGTTGTCAGAACAGATACGCAGTATTTT.

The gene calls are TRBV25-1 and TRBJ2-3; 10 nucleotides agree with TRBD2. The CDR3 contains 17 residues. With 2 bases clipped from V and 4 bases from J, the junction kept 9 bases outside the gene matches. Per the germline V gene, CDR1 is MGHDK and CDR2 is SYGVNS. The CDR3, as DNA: TGTGCCAGCAGTGAAAGGTCTAGCGGGAGAAAAGCAGATACGCAGTATTTT. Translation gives CASSERSSGRKADTQYF.